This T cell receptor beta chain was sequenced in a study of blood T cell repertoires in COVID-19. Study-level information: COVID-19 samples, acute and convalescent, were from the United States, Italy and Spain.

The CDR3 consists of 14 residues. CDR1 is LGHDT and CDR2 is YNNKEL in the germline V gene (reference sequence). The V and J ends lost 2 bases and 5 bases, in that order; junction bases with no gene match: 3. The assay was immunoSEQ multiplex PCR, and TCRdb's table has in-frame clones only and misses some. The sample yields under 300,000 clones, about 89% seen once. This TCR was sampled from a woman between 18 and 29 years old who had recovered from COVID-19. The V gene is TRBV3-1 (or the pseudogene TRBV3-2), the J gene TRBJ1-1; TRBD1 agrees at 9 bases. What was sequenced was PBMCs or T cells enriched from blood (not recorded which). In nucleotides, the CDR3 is TGTGCCAGCAGCCAACTGGACAGGGGAACTGAAGCTTTCTTT. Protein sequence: CASSQLDRGTEAFF.